The 3 T cell receptor beta chains listed next were all sequenced from one sample in a study of CD8 T cells in Susac syndrome (dated by TCRdb to between 2017 and 2020). Receptors were amplified or captured by the immunoSEQ multiplex PCR assay. RNA was extracted using the RNeasy kit, and roughly 0.5 to 1 microgram was reverse transcribed with random hexamers. TCRdb applied fastp at Q25 and MiXCR to the public reads, then kept only in-frame beta chains. Entries that share a CDR3 protein sequence are merged under the most common genes and DNA. The table for this sample lists about 180,000 distinct CDR3 sequences; roughly 94% of them were counted only once. Jointly, the top ten make up 0.099% of the sample. Material for sequencing was CD4+ T cells from PBMCs. The receptors stem from a human donor with Susac syndrome.

The gene calls are TRBV29-1 and TRBJ2-7; TRBD1 aligns across 12 bases. Trimming at V came to 6 bases and at J to 7 bases, leaving 7 bases not matched to a gene. The length of the CDR3 is 13 residues. Germline assignment: CDR1 SQVTM and CDR2 ANQGSEA. The CDR3 sequence: CSVAGQGAWEQYF. Here the CDR3 DNA reads TGCAGCGTGGCGGGACAGGGGGCGTGGGAGCAGTACTTC.

CDR3 sequence (DNA): TGTGCCAGCAGCCAAGTAAGGGATAACTATGGCTACACCTTC. Translated: CASSQVRDNYGYTF. The rearrangement links TRBV4-2 to TRBJ1-2; D is ambiguous. Trimming took off 1 base at V and 1 base at J, with 7 bases between the two ends. The CDR3 spans 14 residues. Germline-derived CDR1 and CDR2 are LGHNA and YNFKEQ.

The rearrangement links TRBV2 to TRBJ2-3; D might be TRBD2 (6 bases). The CDR3 is 14 amino acids. The V end was cut by 2 bases, the J end by 8 bases, with 14 bases between. The germline gives CDR1 SNHLY, CDR2 FYNNEI. CDR3 residues: CASSEIETEGTQYF. The CDR3 DNA follows: TGTGCCAGCAGTGAAATCGAGACGGAGGGTACGCAGTATTTT. Full variable domain (outside the CDR3, taken from reference TRBV2 and TRBJ2-3): EPEVTQTPSHQVTQMGQEVILRCVPISNHLYFYWYRQILGQKVEFLVSFYNNEISEKSEIFDDQFSVERPDGSNFTLKIRSTKLEDSAMYFCASSEIETEGTQYFGPGTRLTVL.